The next 2 T cell receptor beta chains were all read from a single sample in a study of Ad26.COV2.S vaccination and SARS-CoV-2 variants. Measured with immunoSEQ multiplex PCR; TCRdb has only the in-frame clones, and not every one. This table holds 300,000 to 400,000 clones, roughly 81% found once. The treatment was: around 19 received Ad26.COV2.S at low or high dose, single or two shots; about 5 received placebo; per-sample allocation not given. Day 63 after the first injection of vaccine or placebo was the sampling time. This specimen consisted of peripheral blood, obtained in a trial of Ad26.COV2.S vaccine versus placebo. These receptors all stem from a person aged 18-60 years who received the Ad26.COV2.S COVID-19 vaccine or a placebo.

Points on this clone: Other DNA variants within this sample encode the same CDR3. The chain has TRBV2 and TRBJ1-5, with a possible D match to TRBD1 (5 bases). The germline CDR1 and CDR2 sequences are SNHLY and FYNNEI. Trimming cost V 4 bases and J 7 bases, with 14 bases left between them. This CDR3 contains 14 residues. The CDR3 DNA reads as TGTGCCAGCAGTGCCAGAGGGACGGGACAGCCCCAGCATTTT. Protein product: CASSARGTGQPQHF.

The rearrangement uses TRBV10-3 and TRBJ2-1; the D gene could be TRBD1 or TRBD2 (5 bases each). The CDR3 runs 16 residues. Germline CDR1 and CDR2: ENHRY and SYGVKD. V was clipped by 4 bases and J by 3 bases, with 16 bases between them. The chain's CDR3 is CAISGTRGGSYNEQFF. In DNA form, the CDR3 reads TGTGCCATCAGTGGGACACGAGGAGGAAGCTACAATGAGCAGTTCTTC.